A selection of T cell receptor beta chains follows, all from one sample in a study of T cell repertoires in cytomegalovirus infection. One entry per CDR3 protein, called by TCRdb with MiXCR from the reads. The sample lists some 500,000 distinct CDR3 sequences; more than 30% were seen once. No cognate antigen is known for these TCRs. This specimen consisted of cultured PBMCs, obtained from culture after CMV antigen stimulation. The receptor source for this set is a human donor in good health (CMV status not recorded). Some clones in this sample may be carry-over from other donors' samples. Both conserved end residues are part of each CDR3. The D gene is left open where the match is weak. Only some rows state a clone size, as once, few, many or a class for expanded clones.

D gene: NA; J gene: TRBJ2-5; clone size: few; V gene: TRBV6-6; CDR3 protein: CASRYRAADQETQYF; CDR3 DNA: TGTGCCAGCAGGTATCGGGCGGCGGACCAAGAGACCCAGTACTTC
D gene: TRBD2; J gene: TRBJ2-5; clone size: NA; V gene: TRBV10-3; CDR3 protein: CAISESAGGVETQYF; CDR3 DNA: TGTGCCATCAGTGAGTCGGCGGGAGGGGTTGAGACCCAGTACTTC
D gene: NA; J gene: TRBJ1-1; clone size: NA; V gene: TRBV7-1; CDR3 protein: CASSSPYPKERAFF; CDR3 DNA: TGTGCCAGCAGCTCCCCATACCCAAAGGAGCGAGCTTTCTTT
D gene: TRBD2; J gene: TRBJ2-1; clone size: NA; V gene: TRBV7-2; CDR3 protein: CASSRRAGDYSYNEQFF; CDR3 DNA: TGTGCCAGCAGCCGGAGGGCGGGGGACTACTCCTACAATGAGCAGTTCTTC
D gene: TRBD1; J gene: TRBJ1-1; clone size: NA; V gene: TRBV7-9; CDR3 protein: CASSSGQGGAAFF; CDR3 DNA: TGTGCCAGCAGCTCAGGACAGGGGGGTGCAGCTTTCTTT
D gene: TRBD2; J gene: TRBJ2-5; clone size: NA; V gene: TRBV7-2; CDR3 protein: CASSLGGTSAPLGETQYF; CDR3 DNA: TGTGCCAGCAGCCTAGGGGGGACTAGCGCACCGCTGGGGGAGACCCAGTACTTC
D gene: NA; J gene: TRBJ1-2; clone size: few; V gene: TRBV7-6; CDR3 protein: CASSPIRGQGYTF; CDR3 DNA: TGTGCCAGCTCTCCCATCAGGGGCCAAGGCTACACCTTC
D gene: NA; J gene: TRBJ2-1; clone size: many; V gene: TRBV29-1; CDR3 protein: CSVEAFQALRAPGKQFF; CDR3 DNA: TGCAGCGTTGAGGCATTCCAGGCGCTCCGGGCCCCTGGGAAGCAGTTCTTC
D gene: TRBD2; J gene: TRBJ2-3; clone size: few; V gene: TRBV4-2; CDR3 protein: CASSQGLAGGPSRPTDTQYF; CDR3 DNA: TGTGCCAGCAGCCAAGGACTAGCGGGAGGGCCTTCTCGCCCAACAGATACGCAGTATTTT
D gene: NA; J gene: TRBJ1-3; clone size: NA; V gene: TRBV6-1; CDR3 protein: CASTGTTSGNTIYF; CDR3 DNA: TGTGCCAGCACAGGGACTACCTCTGGAAACACCATATATTTT